One sample yielded the 2 T cell receptor beta chains listed below, sequenced in a study of breast tumors, draining lymph nodes, adjacent tissues. TCRdb redid the calling of the multiplex PCR reads with MiXCR, one entry per CDR3 protein. The sample records fewer than 250,000 distinct CDR3 sequences, about 32% being singletons. The lymph nodes were axillary draining lymph nodes from breast cancer patients. The sequencing input was axillary lymph node tissue. The receptor set was obtained from a female donor with breast cancer. Some clones in this sample may be carry-over from other donors' samples.

The chain links TRBV6-5 to TRBJ1-2, with a possible D match to TRBD1 (5 bases). Per germline, CDR1 MNHEY and CDR2 SVGAGI. CDR3 length equals 12 residues. The ends were cut back, 5 bases at V and 7 bases at J, with 11 bases in the middle. This CDR3 is CASSPGTIGYTF. In DNA, the CDR3 is TGTGCCAGCAGTCCCGGGACGATTGGCTACACCTTC.

This clonotype turned up a few times. A clone one base away is much larger, so this may be a read error. This sequence joins TRBV30 and TRBJ1-5, with TRBD1 matching 7 bases. Germline V CDR1 and CDR2: GTSNPN, SVGIG (reference sequence). The CDR3 loop spans 13 amino acids. V lost 5 bases, J lost 3 bases, and 4 bases stayed unmatched. The DNA of the CDR3 is TGTGCCTGGGAGGGACAGCACAATCAGCCCCAGCATTTT. Translating gives CAWEGQHNQPQHF.